Listed below are T cell receptor beta chains from one sample, sequenced in a study of T cell repertoires in cytomegalovirus infection. For these receptors, no antigen is known. TCRdb re-called the reads through MiXCR, storing one row per CDR3 protein. The profile shows some 350,000 distinct CDR3 sequences, about 35% of them singletons. The sequencing used cultured PBMCs, collected from culture after CMV antigen stimulation. These receptors were taken from a human donor in good health (CMV status not recorded). Some clones in this sample may be carry-over from other donors' samples. Both conserved end residues are part of each CDR3. The order of the fields is clone size, V gene, D gene, J gene, CDR3 length, CDR3 protein, CDR3 DNA. The D gene is left open where the match is weak. Where a row states a size, it is once, few, many or the class of an expanded clone; other rows omit it.

size: many; V: TRBV28; D: -; J: TRBJ2-7; length: 13; CDR3: CASSLGTFYEQYF; DNA: TGTGCCAGCAGTTTGGGGACGTTTTACGAGCAGTACTTC
size: -; V: TRBV6-6; D: -; J: TRBJ1-1; length: 12; CDR3: CATVLGGTEAFF; DNA: TGTGCCACTGTACTGGGGGGAACTGAAGCTTTCTTT
size: many; V: TRBV7-8; D: -; J: TRBJ1-5; length: 15; CDR3: CASSLAGRGNQPQHF; DNA: TGTGCCAGCAGCTTAGCAGGGAGAGGCAATCAGCCCCAGCATTTT
size: few; V: TRBV4-2; D: TRBD2; J: TRBJ2-4; length: 15; CDR3: CASSQDRGGQNIQYF; DNA: TGTGCCAGCAGCCAAGATCGGGGGGGTCAAAACATTCAGTACTTC
size: -; V: TRBV7-9; D: TRBD1; J: TRBJ1-1; length: 13; CDR3: CASSLLTGAEAFF; DNA: TGTGCCAGCAGCTTATTAACAGGGGCTGAAGCTTTCTTT
size: -; V: TRBV7-9; D: TRBD2; J: TRBJ2-1; length: 15; CDR3: CASSLTGGDYNEQFF; DNA: TGTGCCAGCAGCTTAACCGGGGGGGACTACAATGAGCAGTTCTTC
size: -; V: TRBV7-6; D: -; J: TRBJ2-7; length: 15; CDR3: CASSLDPGNTYEQYF; DNA: TGTGCCAGCAGCTTAGATCCAGGGAACACCTACGAGCAGTACTTC
size: few; V: TRBV19; D: TRBD2; J: TRBJ2-1; length: 15; CDR3: CASSLQGGRANEQFF; DNA: TGTGCCAGTAGCCTTCAGGGCGGGAGGGCCAATGAGCAGTTCTTC
size: many; V: TRBV7-9; D: -; J: TRBJ1-1; length: 18; CDR3: CASSLAHSPDSGYTEAFF; DNA: TGTGCCAGCAGCTTAGCGCATAGCCCTGATAGTGGCTACACTGAAGCTTTCTTT
size: -; V: TRBV6-2/TRBV6-3; D: -; J: TRBJ1-2; length: 13; CDR3: CASRRQEDYGYTF; DNA: TGTGCCAGCCGAAGACAGGAGGATTATGGCTACACCTTC
size: many; V: TRBV7-2; D: -; J: TRBJ2-7; length: 16; CDR3: CASSLFRFPNSYEQYF; DNA: TGTGCCAGCAGCTTGTTCAGGTTCCCTAACTCCTACGAGCAGTACTTC
size: few; V: TRBV6-2/TRBV6-3; D: TRBD2; J: TRBJ2-1; length: 17; CDR3: CASRLGTSGRIYNEQFF; DNA: TGTGCCAGCAGACTCGGGACTAGCGGGAGGATCTACAATGAGCAGTTCTTC
size: few; V: TRBV19; D: -; J: TRBJ2-1; length: 19; CDR3: CASSPIYRARAGRGDEQFF; DNA: TGTGCCAGTAGTCCAATTTACCGAGCGAGAGCGGGAAGGGGGGATGAGCAGTTCTTC
size: few; V: TRBV7-9; D: TRBD1; J: TRBJ1-1; length: 15; CDR3: CASSLSGGANTEAFF; DNA: TGTGCCAGCAGCTTATCAGGGGGCGCAAACACTGAAGCTTTCTTT
size: -; V: TRBV6-2/TRBV6-3; D: TRBD2; J: TRBJ2-3; length: 17; CDR3: CASTRTSGTTPEDTQYF; DNA: TGTGCCAGCACCCGGACTAGCGGGACCACACCAGAGGATACGCAGTATTTT
size: -; V: TRBV6-2/TRBV6-3; D: -; J: TRBJ2-3; length: 14; CDR3: CASRTVVIPDTQYF; DNA: TGTGCCAGCAGGACAGTTGTCATCCCAGATACGCAGTATTTT
size: -; V: TRBV19; D: TRBD1; J: TRBJ1-2; length: 15; CDR3: CASSIGTVYNYGYTF; DNA: TGTGCCAGTAGTATTGGGACAGTGTATAACTATGGCTACACCTTC
size: -; V: TRBV4-1; D: TRBD1; J: TRBJ2-1; length: 17; CDR3: CASSQPLTRDRGHEQFF; DNA: TGCGCCAGCAGCCAACCTTTGACCCGGGACAGGGGTCATGAGCAGTTCTTC
size: -; V: TRBV12-3/TRBV12-4; D: -; J: TRBJ1-2; length: 12; CDR3: CASSFRLGGYTF; DNA: TGTGCCAGCAGTTTTAGGTTGGGTGGCTACACCTTC
size: -; V: TRBV19; D: TRBD1; J: TRBJ2-7; length: 14; CDR3: CASSGTGAAYEQYF; DNA: TGTGCCAGTAGTGGAACAGGGGCGGCCTACGAGCAGTACTTC
size: -; V: TRBV6-2/TRBV6-3; D: -; J: TRBJ2-1; length: 12; CDR3: CASSSRNNEQFF; DNA: TGTGCCAGCAGCAGCCGGAACAATGAGCAGTTCTTC
size: -; V: TRBV28; D: -; J: TRBJ1-1; length: 16; CDR3: CASKFGGGAGYTEAFF; DNA: TGTGCCAGCAAATTTGGAGGGGGGGCAGGGTACACTGAAGCTTTCTTT
size: few; V: TRBV28; D: -; J: TRBJ2-7; length: 13; CDR3: CASREQGSYEQYF; DNA: TGTGCCAGCAGGGAGCAGGGGTCCTACGAGCAGTACTTC
size: -; V: TRBV4-3; D: -; J: TRBJ2-5; length: 16; CDR3: CASSQERGEAQETQYF; DNA: TGCGCCAGCAGCCAAGAGCGTGGGGAAGCCCAAGAGACCCAGTACTTC
size: -; V: TRBV6-1; D: -; J: TRBJ1-5; length: 16; CDR3: CASRERRLQPWQPQHF; DNA: TGTGCCAGCAGGGAAAGGAGGCTGCAGCCATGGCAGCCCCAGCATTTT
size: once; V: TRBV6-2/TRBV6-3; D: TRBD2; J: TRBJ2-3; length: 15; CDR3: CASSPTGGRGYTQYF; DNA: TGTGCCAGCAGTCCCACAGGCGGGAGGGGTTATACGCAGTATTTT
size: many; V: TRBV7-8; D: -; J: TRBJ2-3; length: 14; CDR3: CASSLSGDTDTQYF; DNA: TGTGCCAGCAGCCTTAGCGGAGACACAGATACGCAGTATTTT
size: many; V: TRBV7-2; D: -; J: TRBJ2-5; length: 14; CDR3: CASSFTTGGETQYF; DNA: TGTGCCAGCAGCTTTACGACCGGAGGGGAGACCCAGTACTTC
size: -; V: TRBV30; D: TRBD2; J: TRBJ2-1; length: 14; CDR3: CAWSVSGRVNEQFF; DNA: TGTGCCTGGAGTGTAAGCGGGAGGGTGAATGAGCAGTTCTTC
size: -; V: TRBV7-9; D: -; J: TRBJ2-5; length: 15; CDR3: CASTPGQPGQETQYF; DNA: TGTGCCAGCACCCCGGGACAACCGGGCCAAGAGACCCAGTACTTC
size: once; V: TRBV2; D: -; J: TRBJ1-4; length: 13; CDR3: CASSEYRGEKLFF; DNA: TGTGCCAGCAGTGAATACAGAGGGGAAAAACTGTTTTTT
size: -; V: TRBV12-3/TRBV12-4; D: -; J: TRBJ1-1; length: 12; CDR3: CATRGAGTEAFF; DNA: TGTGCCACCCGGGGCGCCGGAACTGAAGCTTTCTTT
size: -; V: TRBV7-2; D: TRBD1; J: TRBJ2-1; length: 14; CDR3: CASSFNRGYNEQFF; DNA: TGTGCCAGCAGCTTTAACAGGGGGTACAATGAGCAGTTCTTC
size: -; V: TRBV7-2; D: -; J: TRBJ2-4; length: 13; CDR3: CASSFQGGNIQYF; DNA: TGTGCCAGCAGCTTCCAGGGGGGGAACATTCAGTACTTC
size: few; V: TRBV12-3/TRBV12-4; D: -; J: TRBJ2-1; length: 15; CDR3: CASSLRLNSYNEQFF; DNA: TGTGCCAGCAGTCTCAGATTAAACTCCTACAATGAGCAGTTCTTC
size: -; V: TRBV7-2; D: -; J: TRBJ2-5; length: 13; CDR3: CASSLVPQETQYF; DNA: TGTGCCAGCAGCTTAGTCCCCCAAGAGACCCAGTACTTC
size: few; V: TRBV7-2; D: TRBD1; J: TRBJ1-6; length: 17; CDR3: CASSADRGRDNNSPLHF; DNA: TGTGCCAGCAGCGCAGACAGGGGGCGGGATAATAATTCACCCCTCCACTTT
size: once; V: TRBV28; D: -; J: TRBJ1-1; length: 15; CDR3: CASSLWVTGNTEAFF; DNA: TGTGCCAGCAGTTTATGGGTGACAGGGAACACTGAAGCTTTCTTT
size: few; V: TRBV4-3; D: -; J: TRBJ2-7; length: 14; CDR3: CASSPETLSYEQYF; DNA: TGCGCCAGCAGTCCCGAGACGCTGTCCTACGAGCAGTACTTC
size: few; V: TRBV14; D: TRBD2; J: TRBJ2-5; length: 15; CDR3: CASSQPGLAGETQYF; DNA: TGTGCCAGCAGCCAACCAGGACTAGCGGGAGAGACCCAGTACTTC
size: few; V: TRBV7-6; D: -; J: TRBJ1-5; length: 13; CDR3: CASSEASNQPQHF; DNA: TGTGCCAGCAGCGAAGCTAGCAATCAGCCCCAGCATTTT
size: -; V: TRBV5-3; D: -; J: TRBJ2-3; length: 15; CDR3: CASSPGGLSTDTQYF; DNA: TGTGCCAGCAGCCCCGGGGGCCTTAGCACAGATACGCAGTATTTT
size: few; V: TRBV6-5; D: TRBD2; J: TRBJ2-5; length: 15; CDR3: CASSRTSGIQETQYF; DNA: TGTGCCAGCAGTAGAACTAGCGGGATCCAGGAGACCCAGTACTTC
size: -; V: TRBV7-6; D: -; J: TRBJ2-1; length: 12; CDR3: CASSFRIGSTFF; DNA: TGTGCCAGCAGCTTCCGGATTGGGTCGACGTTCTTC
size: -; V: TRBV29-1; D: -; J: TRBJ2-2; length: 12; CDR3: CSVELWTGELFF; DNA: TGCAGCGTTGAACTGTGGACCGGGGAGCTGTTTTTT
size: -; V: TRBV6-2/TRBV6-3; D: -; J: TRBJ2-1; length: 15; CDR3: CASSDGQLIINEQFF; DNA: TGTGCCAGCAGCGACGGACAGCTAATAATCAATGAGCAGTTCTTC
size: few; V: TRBV7-2; D: -; J: TRBJ1-2; length: 14; CDR3: CASSSGLLNYGYTF; DNA: TGTGCCAGCAGCTCCGGACTCCTCAACTATGGCTACACCTTC
size: few; V: TRBV7-9; D: -; J: TRBJ1-4; length: 14; CDR3: CASSLGDSQGKLFF; DNA: TGTGCCAGCAGCTTAGGGGACTCTCAAGGAAAACTGTTTTTT
size: few; V: TRBV5-4; D: TRBD2; J: TRBJ2-1; length: 16; CDR3: CASSLGGGRSYNEQFF; DNA: TGTGCCAGCAGCTTGGGAGGCGGGAGATCCTACAATGAGCAGTTCTTC